A single sample gave rise to the 23 T cell receptor beta chains below, sequenced in a study of blood T cell repertoires in COVID-19. Profiled with immunoSEQ multiplex PCR; TCRdb holds only in-frame clones, not every one. The sample shows approximately 260,000 clones, roughly 84% of them seen only once. Source material: peripheral blood. The receptors were sampled from a human donor in a cohort sampled during active COVID-19.

The V gene is TRBV29-1, the J gene TRBJ2-1, with 8 positions matching TRBD1. This CDR3 has 14 amino acids. The trim removed 7 bases at V and 0 bases at J, leaving 5 bases unmatched. Germline CDR1 SQVTM, CDR2 ANQGSEA. The CDR3 spells CSGDRGGSYNEQFF. CDR3 in DNA: TGCAGCGGCGACAGGGGAGGCTCCTACAATGAGCAGTTCTTC.

This chain links TRBV18 with TRBJ2-2; D may be TRBD1 (7 bases). Trimming stripped 4 bases from V and 5 bases from J, with 14 bases between. Germline CDR1 is KGHSH and CDR2 is LQKENI. This CDR3 has 15 residues. The CDR3 DNA is TGTGCCAGCTCACGGAGCAGGGGGGAGACCGGGGAGCTGTTTTTT. Protein: CASSRSRGETGELFF.

This sequence joins TRBV10-1 and TRBJ1-3, with D unresolved. Germline V gene lookup returns CDR1 WNHNN and CDR2 SYGVQD (reference sequence). V lost 7 bases and J lost 0, with 13 bases in between. This CDR3 has 15 residues. The DNA of the CDR3 is TGCGCCAGCAACCCGGGTACTAACTCTGGAAACACCATATATTTT. Amino acids: CASNPGTNSGNTIYF.

V gene TRBV7-2 combines with J gene TRBJ1-5; D gene ambiguous. Trimming took off 5 bases at V and 7 bases at J, with 21 bases between the two ends. The CDR3 is made up of 16 amino acids. The germline V gene encodes CDR1 SGHTA and CDR2 FQGNSA. CDR3 nucleotides: TGTGCCAGCAGCCAGAGTTTGGCTTGGGTCGGGCAGCCCCAGCATTTT. It codes for CASSQSLAWVGQPQHF.

This chain joins TRBV5-5 and TRBJ1-5; possible D gene TRBD1, 6 bases. CDR1 and CDR2 from the germline V gene are SGHKS and YYEKEE (reference sequence). Trimming took 3 bases from V and 2 from J, leaving 6 bases between them. The CDR3 extends over 13 amino acids. Written as DNA, the CDR3 is TGTGCCAGCAGCTGGACAGGCAATCAGCCCCAGCATTTT. Translation gives CASSWTGNQPQHF.

The chain carries TRBV19 and TRBJ1-2; no clear D. V shed 9 bases and J shed 6 bases, with 20 bases lying between them. This CDR3 contains 14 residues. CDR1 is LNHDA and CDR2 is SQIVND in the germline V gene (reference sequence). CDR3 sequence: CASNSPGDRNGYTF. The DNA for the CDR3 is TGTGCCAGCAATTCTCCCGGGGATCGTAATGGCTACACCTTC. The full variable domain, with the rest looked up from reference TRBV19 and TRBJ1-2, is DGGITQSPKYLFRKEGQNVTLSCEQNLNHDAMYWYRQDPGQGLRLIYYSQIVNDFQKGDIAEGYSVSREKKESFPLTVTSAQKNPTAFYLCASNSPGDRNGYTFGSGTRLTVV.

The gene calls are TRBV7-9 and TRBJ2-7; 8 nucleotides align to TRBD2. The CDR3 has 16 residues. Germline lookup yields CDR1 SEHNR and CDR2 FQNEAQ (reference sequence). Germline trimming cut 5 bases from V and 2 bases from J; bases unmatched to any gene: 11. CDR3 nucleotides: TGTGCCAGCAGCCTCGGGGGGGCAGGCTATACCTACGAGCAGTACTTC. Translating gives CASSLGGAGYTYEQYF.

In its sample, this clone was seen many times. The chain employs TRBV3-1 (or the pseudogene TRBV3-2) and TRBJ2-1, with 10 bases lining up with TRBD2. The CDR3 extends over 15 amino acids. V lost 5 bases to trimming and J lost 7 bases; unmatched junction nucleotides: 8. From germline, CDR1 is LGHDT and CDR2 YNNKEL (reference sequence). CDR3 nucleotide sequence: TGTGCCAGCAGCTTAACTAGCGGGATGTATAATGAGCAGTTCTTC. It translates to CASSLTSGMYNEQFF.

As DNA, the CDR3 is TGTGCCATCAGCGCTACAGAATTGACTAGCGGGAGCTACGAGCAGTACTTC. This encodes CAISATELTSGSYEQYF. This chain joins TRBV10-3 and TRBJ2-7; 12 bases line up with TRBD2. Unmatched junction bases numbered 12, after V lost 6 bases and J lost 3 bases. This CDR3 spans 17 amino acids. Per germline, CDR1 ENHRY and CDR2 SYGVKD.

The V and J genes are TRBV20-1 and TRBJ1-1; D is ambiguous. CDR1 and CDR2 from the germline V gene are DFQATT and SNEGSKA (reference sequence). This CDR3 is built from 10 residues. CDR3 loop: CSPAWTEAFF. CDR3 DNA sequence: TGCAGCCCCGCGTGGACTGAAGCTTTCTTT.

The chain joins TRBV4-3 to TRBJ1-5; D is undetermined. CDR3 length: 13 residues. Germline V gene data show CDR1 as LGHNA and CDR2 as YSLEER. Deletions cut 0 bases from V and 4 bases from J, with 4 bases between. The CDR3 nucleotides read TGCGCCAGCAGCCAAGATCGTAATCAGCCCCAGCATTTT. Protein sequence: CASSQDRNQPQHF.

There are a few counts of this clone. The V call is TRBV5-4, the J call TRBJ2-1; no clear D gene. CDR3 length: 14 residues. Germline loops: CDR1 SGHNT, CDR2 YYREEE (reference sequence). Trimming removed 0 bases from V and 6 bases from J, with 10 bases in between. The CDR3 bases are TGTGCCAGCAGCTTGGGTCTGGGCAGCAATGAGCAGTTCTTC. Translation gives CASSLGLGSNEQFF.

V usage is TRBV7-9 and J usage is TRBJ1-2, with 7 bases matching TRBD1. With 4 bases clipped from V and 6 bases from J, the junction kept 11 bases outside the gene matches. The CDR3 extends over 15 amino acids. Germline V gives CDR1 SEHNR, CDR2 FQNEAQ (reference sequence). CDR3 in amino acids: CASSSQGQSEDGYTF. DNA for the CDR3: TGTGCCAGCAGCTCCCAGGGACAGTCAGAGGATGGCTACACCTTC.

This clone was observed a few times. This rearrangement joins TRBV16 to TRBJ2-2; D gene ambiguous. This CDR3 is 14 amino acids long. Trimming removed 7 bases at V and 7 bases at J, with 16 bases between. Germline V CDR1 and CDR2: KGHSY, FQNENV. CDR3 nucleotide sequence: TGTGCCAGCACCCCCCGCGGATCCTTCGGGGAGCTGTTTTTT. It codes for CASTPRGSFGELFF.

The table lists this clone with a few counts. The chain is built from TRBV29-1 and TRBJ2-1; 13 bases are a match to TRBD2. The CDR3 is made up of 14 amino acids. V lost 0 bases to trimming and J lost 8 bases; unmatched junction nucleotides: 1. Germline values: CDR1 SQVTM, CDR2 ANQGSEA. The CDR3 sequence is CSVEEGTSGDEQFF. DNA of the CDR3: TGCAGCGTTGAAGAGGGGACTAGCGGGGATGAGCAGTTCTTC.

This clone was recorded once. The rearrangement joins TRBV10-3 to TRBJ2-1, with 9 bases lining up with TRBD1. Trimming at V came to 2 bases and at J to 8 bases, leaving 10 bases not matched to a gene. The CDR3 sequence is 16 residues long. CDR1 and CDR2 (germline): ENHRY, SYGVKD. CDR3 bases: TGTGCCATCAGTGAGGCCGGGACAGGGATTTTAGATGAGCAGTTCTTC. It codes for CAISEAGTGILDEQFF.

The chain is built from TRBV11-2 and TRBJ2-1; no clear D. Trimming shortened V by 1 base and J by 4 bases, and 11 bases separated the two germline ends. Germline CDR1 is SGHAT and CDR2 is FQNNGV. The CDR3 is 15 amino acids. The CDR3 here is CASSLAASQYNEQFF. CDR3 bases: TGTGCCAGCAGCTTAGCAGCGTCTCAATACAATGAGCAGTTCTTC.

This chain uses TRBV6-1 with TRBJ1-1; D is unclear. The germline V and J ends were trimmed by 0 bases and 8 bases, with 13 bases remaining between them. CDR3 size: 14 residues. Germline V gene data show CDR1 as MNHNS and CDR2 as SASEGT. CDR3 nucleotides: TGTGCCAGCAGTGAAGCCCGCCAGGCACCCGAAGCTTTCTTT. This codes for CASSEARQAPEAFF.

This clone was observed once. The V gene is TRBV6-5, the J gene TRBJ2-2, with D possibly being TRBD1 (6 bases). Looked up from germline, CDR1 is MNHEY and CDR2 is SVGAGI. Trimming took off 11 bases at V and 6 bases at J, with 16 bases between the two ends. The CDR3 runs to 13 residues. The DNA for the CDR3 is TGTGCCGCCCGGGACAACTACGCCGGGGAGCTGTTTTTT. It encodes CAARDNYAGELFF.

This clone has only one observation. The rearrangement joins TRBV7-3 to TRBJ2-1; 8 bases match TRBD2. CDR1 is SGHTA and CDR2 is FQGTGA in the germline V gene. V lost 0 bases, J lost 8 bases, and 6 bases stayed unmatched. The CDR3 loop spans 15 amino acids. CDR3 coding DNA: TGTGCCAGCAGCTTAACCGGGAGGGCCGTCGATGAGCAGTTCTTC. It yields the protein CASSLTGRAVDEQFF.

The rearrangement joins TRBV2 to TRBJ1-5; 7 bases are a match to TRBD1. The V gene end was trimmed by 7 bases and the J gene end by 5 bases; junction bases not matched to a gene: 5. CDR3 length: 13 residues. The germline CDR1 and CDR2 sequences are SNHLY and FYNNEI. The CDR3 sequence is CASMRGRDQPQHF. The CDR3 nucleotides are TGTGCCAGCATGAGGGGGCGGGATCAGCCCCAGCATTTT.

This chain connects TRBV7-9 to TRBJ2-1; TRBD2 agrees at 7 bases. CDR3 length equals 17 residues. Germline CDR1 is SEHNR and CDR2 is FQNEAQ (reference sequence). Trimming at V came to 0 bases and at J to 3 bases, leaving 8 bases not matched to a gene. The CDR3, as DNA: TGTGCCAGCAGCTTAGCCCCATCGCGGGAGCTCTACAATGAGCAGTTCTTC. Protein sequence: CASSLAPSRELYNEQFF.

This clone was observed at least ten times. The genes are TRBV4-1 and TRBJ2-7, with D tentatively TRBD2 (6 bases). From germline, CDR1 is MGHRA and CDR2 YSYEKL. The CDR3 runs to 11 residues. The V end lost 11 bases, the J end lost 6 bases, and 14 bases lay between the germline ends. CDR3 bases: TGCGCCTCGCGGGGCGGCCGCGAGCAGTACTTC. This gives the protein CASRGGREQYF.